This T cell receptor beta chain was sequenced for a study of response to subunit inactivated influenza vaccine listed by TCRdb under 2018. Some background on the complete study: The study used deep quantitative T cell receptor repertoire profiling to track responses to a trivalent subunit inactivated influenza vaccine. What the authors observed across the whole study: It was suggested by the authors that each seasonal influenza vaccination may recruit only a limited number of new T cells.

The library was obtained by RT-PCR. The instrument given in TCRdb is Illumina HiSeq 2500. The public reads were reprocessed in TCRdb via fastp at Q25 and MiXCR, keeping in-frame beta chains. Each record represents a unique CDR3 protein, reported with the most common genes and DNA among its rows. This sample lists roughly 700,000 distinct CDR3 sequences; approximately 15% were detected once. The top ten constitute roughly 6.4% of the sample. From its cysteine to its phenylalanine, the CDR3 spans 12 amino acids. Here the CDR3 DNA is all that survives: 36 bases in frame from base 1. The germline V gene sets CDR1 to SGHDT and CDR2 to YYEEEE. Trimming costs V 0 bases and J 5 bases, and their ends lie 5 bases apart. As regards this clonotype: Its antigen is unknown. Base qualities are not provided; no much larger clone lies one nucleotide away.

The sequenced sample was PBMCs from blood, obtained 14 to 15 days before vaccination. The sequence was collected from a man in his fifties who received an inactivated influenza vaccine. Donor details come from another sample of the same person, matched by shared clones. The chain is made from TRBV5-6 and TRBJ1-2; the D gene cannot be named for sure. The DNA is TGTGCCAGCAGCTTGGCCCCATATGGCTACACCTTC. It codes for CASSLAPYGYTF. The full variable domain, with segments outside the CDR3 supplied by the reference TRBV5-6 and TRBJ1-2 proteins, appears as DAGVTQSPTHLIKTRGQQVTLRCSPKSGHDTVSWYQQALGQGPQFIFQYYEEEERQRGNFPDRFSGHQFPNYSSELNVNALLLGDSALYLCASSLAPYGYTFGSGTRLTVV.